A single sample is the source of the 8 T cell receptor beta chains below, sequenced in a study of PD-1 blockade in classical Hodgkin lymphoma. TCRdb's copy holds only in-frame clones and misses some; the assay was immunoSEQ multiplex PCR. Of around 10,000 clones detected, 60% to 85% appear once; the ten largest clones hold about 26%. There was relapse after autologous stem cell transplantation in every patient, and there was variation in brentuximab vedotin exposure. The sequences come from peripheral blood mononuclear cells (PBMCs), collected at baseline. Receptors were obtained from a human donor with classical Hodgkin lymphoma.

The J gene is TRBJ2-7, the V gene TRBV7-8; TRBD1 matches 10 bases. Germline V gene data show CDR1 as SGHVS and CDR2 as FQNEAQ. The CDR3 covers 15 residues. Trimming took 5 bases from V and 6 from J; bases not matched to a gene: 10. CDR3 residues: CASSDLGTGVREQYF. The CDR3 DNA reads as TGTGCCAGCAGCGACCTCGGGACAGGGGTTCGCGAGCAGTACTTC.

This sequence joins TRBV9 and TRBJ1-4; 8 bases align to TRBD1. Trimming at V came to 4 bases and at J to 6 bases, leaving 8 bases not matched to a gene. Germline values: CDR1 SGDLS, CDR2 YYNGEE. This CDR3 has 15 residues. CDR3 sequence: CASSQETGVYEKLFF. The CDR3 coding sequence is TGTGCCAGCAGCCAAGAGACAGGGGTATATGAAAAACTGTTTTTT.

This chain joins TRBV11-2 and TRBJ2-7, with 8 bases matching TRBD1. The CDR3 is 16 residues long. V shed 1 base, J shed 7 bases, and the junction held 12 bases outside the gene matches. Germline CDR1 and CDR2: SGHAT and FQNNGV. CDR3 nucleotides: TGTGCCAGCAGCTTAGTCGTGCAGGGGGCATCGGGTGAGCAGTACTTC. Translation: CASSLVVQGASGEQYF.

The chain recombines TRBV6-5 with TRBJ1-5; 8 bases agree with TRBD1. V shed 2 bases and J 7 bases; nucleotides not matched to a gene: 7. Germline V gives CDR1 MNHEY, CDR2 SVGAGI. This CDR3 has 15 amino acids. CDR3 DNA: TGTGCCAGCAGTTACCATCCAGGGGGCGAGCAGCCCCAGCATTTT. Its protein is CASSYHPGGEQPQHF.

The chain uses TRBV27 and TRBJ1-4; D is perhaps TRBD1 (5 bases). Trimming stripped 1 base from V and 12 bases from J, with 18 bases between. The CDR3 loop spans 15 amino acids. Germline values: CDR1 MNHEY, CDR2 SMNVEV (reference sequence). This chain's CDR3 is CASSLYSGTAMELFF. DNA for the CDR3: TGTGCCAGCAGTTTATATTCAGGGACGGCGATGGAACTGTTTTTT.

The gene calls are TRBV10-3 and TRBJ1-5, with D unclear. This CDR3 spans 13 amino acids. The V gene lost 0 bases and the J gene lost 5 bases, with 5 bases spanning the gap. The germline V gene encodes CDR1 ENHRY and CDR2 SYGVKD. The CDR3 sequence is CAISESRDQPQHF. The CDR3 bases are TGTGCCATCAGTGAGTCGCGGGATCAGCCCCAGCATTTT.

V is TRBV2 and J is TRBJ2-2; 9 nucleotides agree with TRBD1. Germline V gene lookup returns CDR1 SNHLY and CDR2 FYNNEI. The V and J ends lost 6 bases and 7 bases, in that order; junction bases with no gene match: 6. CDR3 length: 14 amino acids. CDR3 sequence reads: CASSRDRVGGELFF. DNA for the CDR3: TGTGCCAGCAGCCGGGACAGGGTGGGCGGGGAGCTGTTTTTT.

CDR3 residues: CASSSSYEQYF. As DNA, the CDR3 is TGTGCCAGCAGCTCCTCCTACGAGCAGTACTTC. The V gene is TRBV5-6, the J gene TRBJ2-7, with D unresolved. Trimming pared 3 bases from V and 0 bases from J, leaving 1 base between. The V gene's germline CDR1 is SGHDT and CDR2 YYEEEE. The CDR3 has 11 residues.